Listed below are T cell receptor beta chains from one sample, sequenced in a study of OX40 agonist ivuxolimab in advanced cancers. The assay was immunoSEQ multiplex PCR, and TCRdb's table has in-frame clones only and misses some. The data contain more than 25,000 clones, around 88% of them seen just once; the ten biggest clones take up under 30%. Sequences were derived from CD4+ or CD8+ T cells sorted from blood, sampled in a trial of the OX40 agonist ivuxolimab. The receptors come from an adult with an advanced solid tumor such as melanoma, head and neck, liver or kidney cancer. CDR3s include the opening cysteine and the closing phenylalanine or tryptophan. The D gene is left open where the match is weak. The size entry is marked missing in some rows and otherwise reads once, few, many or a size class.

V gene: TRBV27; D gene: NA; J gene: TRBJ2-7; clone size: NA; CDR3 protein: CASKSFWGNYEQYF; CDR3 DNA: TGTGCCAGCAAAAGTTTCTGGGGGAACTACGAGCAGTACTTC
V gene: TRBV13; D gene: NA; J gene: TRBJ1-3; clone size: NA; CDR3 protein: CASSLGLEGSGNTIYF; CDR3 DNA: TGTGCCAGCAGCTTAGGCCTCGAGGGTTCTGGAAACACCATATATTTT
V gene: TRBV7-9; D gene: TRBD2; J gene: TRBJ2-7; clone size: NA; CDR3 protein: CASSLVSSGSYEQYF; CDR3 DNA: TGTGCCAGCAGCTTAGTCTCTAGCGGGAGCTACGAGCAGTACTTC
V gene: TRBV15; D gene: TRBD1; J gene: TRBJ2-1; clone size: NA; CDR3 protein: CATSSDRVMDEQFF; CDR3 DNA: TGTGCCACCAGCAGTGACAGGGTGATGGATGAGCAGTTCTTC
V gene: TRBV7-6; D gene: NA; J gene: TRBJ2-5; clone size: NA; CDR3 protein: CASSHPSQETQYF; CDR3 DNA: TGTGCCAGCAGCCACCCCTCACAAGAGACCCAGTACTTC
V gene: TRBV27; D gene: NA; J gene: TRBJ1-1; clone size: NA; CDR3 protein: CASSSSGNTEAFF; CDR3 DNA: TGTGCCAGCAGTTCATCCGGGAACACTGAAGCTTTCTTT
V gene: TRBV4-1; D gene: NA; J gene: TRBJ2-7; clone size: NA; CDR3 protein: CASSQVGLLPYEQYF; CDR3 DNA: TGCGCCAGCAGCCAAGTTGGCCTGCTTCCGTACGAGCAGTACTTC
V gene: TRBV7-9; D gene: NA; J gene: TRBJ2-2; clone size: NA; CDR3 protein: CASSLGGSTGELFF; CDR3 DNA: TGTGCCAGCAGCCTTGGGGGGAGCACCGGGGAGCTGTTTTTT
V gene: TRBV6-6; D gene: NA; J gene: TRBJ1-2; clone size: NA; CDR3 protein: CASQEVNYGYTF; CDR3 DNA: TGTGCCAGCCAGGAGGTTAACTATGGCTACACCTTC
V gene: TRBV27; D gene: TRBD1; J gene: TRBJ1-5; clone size: NA; CDR3 protein: CASSFYAGGEPQHF; CDR3 DNA: TGTGCCAGCAGTTTTTACGCAGGGGGGGAGCCCCAGCATTTT
V gene: TRBV30; D gene: TRBD2; J gene: TRBJ2-1; clone size: NA; CDR3 protein: CAWSIYGLAVTSEQFF; CDR3 DNA: TGTGCCTGGAGTATATATGGACTAGCCGTTACAAGTGAGCAGTTCTTC
V gene: TRBV11-2; D gene: NA; J gene: TRBJ2-3; clone size: NA; CDR3 protein: CASSLFALESADTQYF; CDR3 DNA: TGTGCCAGCAGCTTGTTTGCACTGGAAAGCGCAGATACGCAGTATTTT
V gene: TRBV19; D gene: NA; J gene: TRBJ1-1; clone size: NA; CDR3 protein: CASSIALGRNTEAFF; CDR3 DNA: TGTGCCAGTAGTATAGCTTTGGGCAGGAACACTGAAGCTTTCTTT
V gene: TRBV7-9; D gene: NA; J gene: TRBJ1-2; clone size: NA; CDR3 protein: CASSPSGVGYGYTF; CDR3 DNA: TGTGCCAGCAGCCCGAGTGGGGTGGGGTATGGCTACACCTTC
V gene: TRBV5-5; D gene: NA; J gene: TRBJ1-2; clone size: NA; CDR3 protein: CASSLDLLHYGYTF; CDR3 DNA: TGTGCCAGCAGCTTGGACCTTTTACACTATGGCTACACCTTC
V gene: TRBV28; D gene: NA; J gene: TRBJ2-3; clone size: NA; CDR3 protein: CATSWGGLDGTDTQYF; CDR3 DNA: TGTGCCACCTCTTGGGGGGGGCTGGATGGCACAGATACGCAGTATTTT
V gene: TRBV19; D gene: NA; J gene: TRBJ2-4; clone size: NA; CDR3 protein: CASSKGGSDIQYF; CDR3 DNA: TGTGCCAGTAGTAAGGGGGGCTCGGACATTCAGTACTTC
V gene: TRBV2; D gene: TRBD1; J gene: TRBJ2-6; clone size: NA; CDR3 protein: CASRGFKTGSGANVLTF; CDR3 DNA: TGTGCCAGCAGGGGCTTCAAGACAGGGTCTGGGGCCAACGTCCTGACTTTC
V gene: TRBV10-3; D gene: NA; J gene: TRBJ1-5; clone size: NA; CDR3 protein: CAISESLWNQPQHF; CDR3 DNA: TGTGCCATCAGTGAGTCGCTCTGGAATCAGCCCCAGCATTTT
V gene: TRBV9; D gene: TRBD2; J gene: TRBJ2-7; clone size: few; CDR3 protein: CASSAFAGDPYEQYF; CDR3 DNA: TGTGCCAGCAGCGCCTTTGCGGGGGACCCCTACGAGCAGTACTTC
V gene: TRBV2; D gene: NA; J gene: TRBJ2-1; clone size: NA; CDR3 protein: CAPTLGSGDEQFF; CDR3 DNA: TGTGCCCCCACCCTCGGGTCGGGTGATGAGCAGTTCTTC
V gene: TRBV4-1; D gene: NA; J gene: TRBJ2-3; clone size: NA; CDR3 protein: CASSQEGDLTDTQYF; CDR3 DNA: TGCGCCAGCAGCCAAGAGGGGGACCTCACAGATACGCAGTATTTT